This TCR beta chain was recovered during a study of control samples from healthy donors and cancer patients. Measured with immunoSEQ multiplex PCR; TCRdb has only the in-frame clones, and not every one. The sample records tens of thousands of clones, about 87% being singletons. What was sequenced was blood. This sequence originates from a woman in her 70s in good health.

The CDR3 nucleotides read TGTGCCACCAGCAGCCCCGGAAGGAGCAATCAGCCCCAGCATTTT. The encoded protein is CATSSPGRSNQPQHF. V usage is TRBV15 and J usage is TRBJ1-5; D ambiguous. Germline lookup yields CDR1 LNHNV and CDR2 YYDKDF (reference sequence). V was trimmed by 3 bases and J by 1 base, leaving 10 bases between them. The CDR3 consists of 15 residues.